The 8 T cell receptor beta chains below were found in one sample sequenced in a study of blood T cell repertoires in COVID-19. Clones were read by immunoSEQ multiplex PCR, and TCRdb kept only the in-frame ones, dropping some. Of 200,000 to 250,000 clones in the sample, about 83% were seen once. The specimen sequenced was PBMCs or T cells enriched from blood (not recorded which). These receptors were obtained from a woman aged 50 to 65 who had recovered from COVID-19.

This chain uses TRBV4-1 with TRBJ1-5; TRBD1 might be the D (5 bases). V was clipped by 5 bases and J by 9 bases, with 20 bases between them. CDR3 length equals 15 residues. CDR1 is MGHRA and CDR2 is YSYEKL in the germline V gene. CDR3 nucleotide sequence: TGCGCCAGCAGCGAAGGACAACTCCGTAACGCGCCCCAGCATTTT. Encoded protein: CASSEGQLRNAPQHF.

This clone has just one count. V gene TRBV20-1 combines with J gene TRBJ1-2; D not resolved. The V end was cut by 3 bases, the J end by 8 bases, with 16 bases between. The CDR3 contains 13 residues. The germline gives CDR1 DFQATT, CDR2 SNEGSKA (reference sequence). As DNA, the CDR3 is TGCAGTGCTAGTTCGGATGGAGACTCCGGCTACACCTTC. Translating gives CSASSDGDSGYTF.

The chain recombines TRBV4-3 with TRBJ1-6, with D maybe TRBD1 (5 bases). The CDR3 loop spans 14 amino acids. Per germline, CDR1 LGHNA and CDR2 YSLEER. Trimming left V 0 bases short and J 11 bases short, with 11 bases between. CDR3 DNA: TGCGCCAGCAGCCAAGATCTGGGGCCTGCACCCCTCCACTTT. Translated, it gives CASSQDLGPAPLHF.

The chain combines TRBV10-3 with TRBJ1-2, with 7 bases aligning to TRBD1. J lost 3 bases, V lost 6 bases, and 1 base had no gene match. The germline V gene has CDR1 ENHRY and CDR2 SYGVKD. CDR3 length equals 12 residues. This CDR3 is CAISDRDYGYTF. The CDR3, as DNA: TGTGCCATCAGCGACAGGGACTATGGCTACACCTTC.

The chain couples TRBV7-9 to TRBJ2-1, with TRBD2 identical over 8 bases. The CDR3 consists of 18 residues. Germline-derived CDR1 and CDR2 are SEHNR and FQNEAQ (reference sequence). J was trimmed by 2 bases and V by 2 bases; bases with no gene match: 11. The CDR3 spells CASSLRFGRGAAYNEQFF. The CDR3 DNA follows: TGTGCCAGCAGCTTAAGGTTCGGGAGGGGGGCGGCCTACAATGAGCAGTTCTTC.

The chain recombines TRBV7-8 with TRBJ2-3; 8 bases are shared with TRBD2. Trimming cost V 5 bases and J 6 bases; bases outside gene matches: 10. Germline V gene lookup returns CDR1 SGHVS and CDR2 FQNEAQ. This CDR3 comprises 15 residues. The CDR3 DNA sequence: TGTGCCAGCAGCAAAGGGGCGGGAGGTGGGGATACGCAGTATTTT. The encoded protein is CASSKGAGGGDTQYF.

The rearrangement uses TRBV15 and TRBJ2-4; the D is unclear. CDR1 is LNHNV, CDR2 YYDKDF, per germline (reference sequence). The germline V and J ends were trimmed by 0 bases and 4 bases, with 7 bases remaining between them. The length of the CDR3 is 14 residues. The CDR3, as DNA: TGTGCCACCAGCAGAGACCAGGTGAAAAACATTCAGTACTTC. This encodes CATSRDQVKNIQYF.

V usage is TRBV30 and J usage is TRBJ1-1; D is unresolved. The CDR3 totals 13 residues. Germline CDR1 and CDR2: GTSNPN and SVGIG (reference sequence). V gave up 5 bases and J gave up 1 base, with 11 bases separating them. CDR3: CAWGETGNTEAFF. The CDR3, as DNA: TGTGCCTGGGGGGAGACCGGGAACACTGAAGCTTTCTTT.